This passage covers 2 T cell receptor beta chains from one sample sequenced in a study of blood T cells in healthy people across ages. It was with a sample-barcoded 5' primer and a J-beta primer mix that a second PCR of about 6 to 12 cycles was run. In TCRdb, the 5' RACE reads were re-called with MiXCR into one record per CDR3 protein. The sample records approximately 320,000 distinct CDR3 sequences, 25% to 30% being singletons. The sequencing input was blood. The receptors here all came from a woman between 65 and 79 years old in good health.

The chain has TRBV20-1 and TRBJ2-3, with 9 positions matching TRBD2. The CDR3 is 15 amino acids. Germline CDR1 DFQATT, CDR2 SNEGSKA (reference sequence). J gave up 3 bases and V 0 bases, and 4 bases lay outside the gene matches. The CDR3 here is CSARDGTSRTDTQYF. Written as DNA, the CDR3 is TGCAGTGCTAGAGATGGGACTAGCCGAACAGATACGCAGTATTTT.

This clonotype has just a few counts. The J gene is TRBJ1-6, the V gene TRBV28, with 9 bases aligning to TRBD1. Unmatched junction bases numbered 4, after V lost 4 bases and J lost 6 bases. The germline gives CDR1 MDHEN, CDR2 SYDVKM. This CDR3 is built from 15 residues. CDR3 sequence (DNA): TGTGCCAGCAGTTCCAGGACAGGGGCTAATTCACCCCTCCACTTT. Encoded protein: CASSSRTGANSPLHF.